These 27 T cell receptor beta chains share one sample of origin, sequenced in a study of shared clonotypes between healthy human individuals. Only in-frame clones appear in the TCRdb table, and some are missing; sequencing was by immunoSEQ multiplex PCR. The sample lists around 1,100,000 clones, 70% to 80% occurring once. Sequencing input: memory CD4+ T cells from PBMCs. Subset specified: CD45RA-negative fraction. The receptors were gathered from a man between 18 and 35 years old in good health. Some clones in this sample may be carry-over from other donors' samples.

The J gene is TRBJ1-2, the V gene TRBV10-1; tentatively, D is TRBD1 (6 bases). Germline CDR1 reads WNHNN; CDR2 reads SYGVQD (reference sequence). V lost 4 bases to trimming and J lost 4 bases, with 10 bases between them. This CDR3 has 13 amino acids. The CDR3 DNA is TGCGCCAGCAGTGCGGACAGATCCTATGGCTACACCTTC. Protein: CASSADRSYGYTF.

This clone has a single count. This chain connects TRBV4-1 to TRBJ2-5; possible D gene TRBD2, 6 bases. This CDR3 spans 14 amino acids. V was trimmed by 4 bases and J by 1 base, leaving 10 bases between them. Germline V gene data show CDR1 as MGHRA and CDR2 as YSYEKL. CDR3 loop: CASSRLGGQETQYF. The CDR3 nucleotides are TGCGCCAGCAGCCGGCTCGGGGGCCAAGAGACCCAGTACTTC.

This clone was counted once. V gene TRBV19 combines with J gene TRBJ2-5; the D gene is possibly TRBD2 (6 bases). The J call may be incorrect, as the DNA end agrees better with TRBJ2-7. Germline V gives CDR1 LNHDA, CDR2 SQIVND (reference sequence). This CDR3 has 14 amino acids. For the CDR3, the DNA is TGTGCCAGTAGTCCGAGACTAGAGGTCTACGAGCAGTACTTC. This encodes CASSPRLEVYEQYF.

The chain has TRBV2 and TRBJ2-4, with TRBD1 matching 10 bases. Germline V lookup: CDR1 SNHLY, CDR2 FYNNEI. CDR3 length equals 13 residues. Germline trimming cut 8 bases from V and 6 bases from J; bases unmatched to any gene: 4. The CDR3 DNA reads TGTGCCAGCGGGGGGGACAGGGGAAACATTCAGTACTTC. Translating gives CASGGDRGNIQYF.

In nucleotides, the CDR3 is TGTGCCTGGGAGGTGGCGGGGTATTCACCCCTCCACTTT. As protein: CAWEVAGYSPLHF. The rearrangement joins TRBV30 to TRBJ1-6; no clear D gene. The CDR3 consists of 13 residues. Germline V lookup: CDR1 GTSNPN, CDR2 SVGIG (reference sequence). V lost 5 bases to trimming and J lost 8 bases, with 13 bases between them. Full variable domain (missing parts from reference TRBV30 and TRBJ1-6): SQTIHQWPATLVQPVGSPLSLECTVEGTSNPNLYWYRQAAGRGLQLLFYSVGIGQISSEVPQNLSASRPQDRQFILSSKKLLLSDSGFYLCAWEVAGYSPLHFGNGTRLTVT.

J is TRBJ1-3 and V is TRBV14, with a tentative D call TRBD1 (6 bases). Trimming took off 3 bases at V and 1 base at J, with 13 bases between the two ends. Germline lookup yields CDR1 SGHDN and CDR2 FVKESK. This CDR3 comprises 16 residues. In nucleotides, the CDR3 is TGTGCCAGCAGCCAGGACCCGGGGGCGTCTGGAAACACCATATATTTT. It yields the protein CASSQDPGASGNTIYF.

The chain has TRBV2 and TRBJ1-1; no reliable D call. V was clipped by 2 bases and J by 1 base, with 8 bases between them. CDR1 is SNHLY, CDR2 FYNNEI, per germline. The CDR3 has 14 residues. CDR3 in DNA: TGTGCCAGCAGTGAAAGCCGTCAGAACACTGAAGCTTTCTTT. Its translation is CASSESRQNTEAFF.

This clone was observed a handful of times. This sample includes further DNA sequences coding for the same CDR3. The chain has TRBV28 and TRBJ1-1; D is uncertain. CDR1 is MDHEN and CDR2 is SYDVKM in the germline V gene. Trimming left V 1 base short and J 0 bases short, with 9 bases between. This CDR3 comprises 15 residues. CDR3 bases: TGTGCCAGCAGTTTATCGGGAAGAGTGAACACTGAAGCTTTCTTT. Protein: CASSLSGRVNTEAFF.

The chain couples TRBV2 to TRBJ2-5; D ambiguous. Trimming pared 2 bases from V and 7 bases from J, leaving 5 bases between. The CDR3 totals 11 residues. From germline, CDR1 is SNHLY and CDR2 FYNNEI. The CDR3 loop is CASSESWTQYF. CDR3 in DNA: TGTGCCAGCAGTGAATCCTGGACCCAGTACTTC.

The rearrangement joins TRBV6-5 to TRBJ1-1, with 7 bases that match TRBD1. The CDR3 sequence is 15 residues long. CDR1 and CDR2 from the germline V gene are MNHEY and SVGAGI. The V gene end was trimmed by 6 bases and the J gene end by 4 bases; junction bases not matched to a gene: 11. CDR3 DNA sequence: TGTGCCAGCAGCCTCAATAACAGGGGTCTCACTGAAGCTTTCTTT. As protein: CASSLNNRGLTEAFF.

About this clone: This specimen includes other DNA sequences encoding the same CDR3. V is TRBV12-5 and J is TRBJ2-5; perhaps D is TRBD1 or TRBD2 (6 bases each). Looked up from germline, CDR1 is LGHNT and CDR2 is FRNRAP. The CDR3 covers 13 residues. V lost 3 bases, J lost 4 bases, and 9 bases lay in between. Here the CDR3 reads CASGLGGGETQYF. CDR3 sequence (DNA): TGTGCTAGTGGTTTAGGGGGAGGAGAGACCCAGTACTTC.

This clone was seen only a few times. CDR3 loop: CASSLAVRETQYF. The CDR3 DNA is TGTGCCAGCAGCTTGGCAGTGCGGGAGACCCAGTACTTC. The rearrangement uses TRBV5-4 and TRBJ2-5; D is uncertain. Germline CDR1 reads SGHNT; CDR2 reads YYREEE (reference sequence). The CDR3 has 13 amino acids. V was shortened by 0 bases and J by 5 bases, with 8 bases between the two germline ends.

This clone was counted ten times or more. V is TRBV28 and J is TRBJ2-2, with 8 nucleotides matching TRBD2. The CDR3 is made up of 14 amino acids. The ends lost 10 bases at V and 3 bases at J; junction bases unmatched: 7. Germline loops: CDR1 MDHEN, CDR2 SYDVKM. CDR3 nucleotides: TGTGCCACCGCCGGGACTAGGGACACCGGGGAGCTGTTTTTT. Encoded protein: CATAGTRDTGELFF. The whole variable domain, remainder taken from reference TRBV28 and TRBJ2-2, is DVKVTQSSRYLVKRTGEKVFLECVQDMDHENMFWYRQDPGLGLRLIYFSYDVKMKEKGDIPEGYSVSREKKERFSLILESASTNQTSMYLCATAGTRDTGELFFGEGSRLTVL.

In this sample, this clone turned up a few times. Other DNA sequences within the sample encode an identical CDR3. The V and J genes are TRBV28 and TRBJ1-2, with D perhaps matching TRBD1 (5 bases). V was clipped by 5 bases and J by 4 bases, with 11 bases between them. The CDR3 covers 13 residues. The germline V gene encodes CDR1 MDHEN and CDR2 SYDVKM. The CDR3 DNA sequence: TGTGCCAGCAGTCTCAGGGACTCCTATGGCTACACCTTC. It is translated as CASSLRDSYGYTF.

This clone was seen many times. CDR3 in DNA: TGTGCCAGTAGTAGGCGGGAACTCAATGAGCAGTTCTTC. Encoded protein: CASSRRELNEQFF. The chain joins TRBV19 to TRBJ2-1, with D possibly being TRBD2 (6 bases). V was clipped by 4 bases and J by 6 bases, with 10 bases between them. Germline lookup yields CDR1 LNHDA and CDR2 SQIVND (reference sequence). There are 13 residues in the CDR3.

The chain is built from TRBV11-2 and TRBJ2-1, with TRBD2 matching over 10 bases. Germline CDR1 is SGHAT and CDR2 is FQNNGV. With 8 bases clipped from V and 0 bases from J, the junction kept 16 bases outside the gene matches. The CDR3 loop spans 19 amino acids. The CDR3 reads CASPRRGLASSSSYNEQFF. Written as DNA, the CDR3 is TGTGCCAGCCCAAGGAGGGGACTAGCGTCCTCGAGCTCCTACAATGAGCAGTTCTTC.

This chain connects TRBV9 to TRBJ2-1; no definite D call. There are 15 residues in the CDR3. CDR1 SGDLS and CDR2 YYNGEE come from the germline V gene. The V end lost 0 bases, the J end lost 9 bases, and 16 bases lay between the germline ends. The CDR3 nucleotides read TGTGCCAGCAGCGTAGCCGGCGGATTCGTCGGTGAGCAGTTCTTC. The encoded protein is CASSVAGGFVGEQFF. The full variable domain, its missing parts supplied by reference TRBV9 and TRBJ2-1, is DSGVTQTPKHLITATGQRVTLRCSPRSGDLSVYWYQQSLDQGLQFLIQYYNGEERAKGNILERFSAQQFPDLHSELNLSSLELGDSALYFCASSVAGGFVGEQFFGPGTRLTVL.

There are many counts of this clone. The chain recombines TRBV5-1 with TRBJ2-2; D gene unclear. Per the germline V gene, CDR1 is SGHRS and CDR2 is YFSETQ. The CDR3 loop spans 14 amino acids. V lost 3 bases and J lost 5, with 11 bases in between. The CDR3 here is CASSSYIGTGELFF. Written as DNA, the CDR3 is TGCGCCAGCAGCTCGTATATAGGGACCGGGGAGCTGTTTTTT.

The chain carries TRBV5-1 and TRBJ1-5; D gene unclear. This CDR3 has 13 residues. Trimming stripped 5 bases from V and 4 bases from J, with 10 bases between. Germline V gene sequence: CDR1 SGHRS, CDR2 YFSETQ. The CDR3 DNA reads TGCGCCAGCAGGTCCGGGGAAAATCAGCCCCAGCATTTT. It encodes CASRSGENQPQHF.

V usage is TRBV5-1 and J usage is TRBJ2-2; possible D gene TRBD1, 6 bases. This CDR3 region has 15 residues. Germline CDR1 is SGHRS and CDR2 is YFSETQ. Trimming took off 0 bases at V and 5 bases at J, with 11 bases between the two ends. CDR3 region: CASSLAGTLTGELFF. The CDR3 DNA follows: TGCGCCAGCAGCTTGGCCGGGACACTTACCGGGGAGCTGTTTTTT.

The chain uses TRBV28 and TRBJ2-5, with D perhaps assigned TRBD1 or TRBD2 (5 bases each). The germline CDR1 and CDR2 sequences are MDHEN and SYDVKM. The CDR3 spans 16 residues. Trimming took 3 bases from V and 5 from J, leaving 19 bases between them. The CDR3 DNA reads TGTGCCAGCAGTTTTCCGGACGGGGACCACGGGGAGACCCAGTACTTC. Its translation is CASSFPDGDHGETQYF.

This clone has more than one count but fewer than ten. The chain combines TRBV27 with TRBJ2-5; TRBD2 aligns across 10 bases. The junction had 7 bases not matched to a gene; V was cut back by 6 bases and J by 0 bases. Germline V gives CDR1 MNHEY, CDR2 SMNVEV (reference sequence). The CDR3 is 16 amino acids. CDR3 bases: TGTGCCAGCAGCCGGACTAGCGGAGTGAACCAAGAGACCCAGTACTTC. It translates to CASSRTSGVNQETQYF.

This clone was seen only a few times. This rearrangement joins TRBV6-1 to TRBJ2-3; 13 nucleotides line up with TRBD2. From germline, CDR1 is MNHNS and CDR2 SASEGT. The CDR3 consists of 15 residues. The J segment lost 9 bases and the V segment lost 2 bases, leaving 5 bases of the junction unmatched. The CDR3 DNA reads TGTGCCAGCAGTGAAAGGACTAGCGGGGGCACGACGCAGTATTTT. Protein sequence: CASSERTSGGTTQYF.

CDR3 DNA: TGCGCCAGCAGCCCGACTAGCGGGAGGAATGAGCAGTTCTTC. Encoded protein: CASSPTSGRNEQFF. V is TRBV5-1 and J is TRBJ2-1; TRBD2 aligns across 13 bases. Germline V gene lookup returns CDR1 SGHRS and CDR2 YFSETQ. The CDR3 has 14 residues. The J segment lost 7 bases and the V segment lost 4 bases, leaving 2 bases of the junction unmatched.

The chain links TRBV28 to TRBJ1-2; D call uncertain. The CDR3 spans 14 residues. Trimming pared 5 bases from V and 8 bases from J, leaving 18 bases between. Looked up from germline, CDR1 is MDHEN and CDR2 is SYDVKM. This CDR3 is CASSPGPLSGGYTF. CDR3 nucleotides: TGTGCCAGCAGTCCCGGGCCCCTGAGCGGAGGCTACACCTTC.

This sequence joins TRBV19 and TRBJ2-5; the match to TRBD1 covers 10 bases. Germline CDR1 is LNHDA and CDR2 is SQIVND (reference sequence). The CDR3 loop spans 12 amino acids. V shed 10 bases and J 4 bases; nucleotides not matched to a gene: 3. In nucleotides, the CDR3 is TGTGCCACTAGGACAGGGGGAGAGACCCAGTACTTC. It encodes CATRTGGETQYF.

The chain is built from TRBV5-6 and TRBJ1-2; D might be TRBD1 (6 bases). The CDR3 sequence is 12 residues long. With 4 bases removed from V and 8 bases from J, the gap between germline ends came to 12 bases. CDR1 and CDR2 from the germline V gene are SGHDT and YYEEEE. CDR3 protein: CASSEGGVGYTF. CDR3 nucleotides: TGTGCCAGCAGCGAAGGGGGTGTGGGCTACACCTTC.